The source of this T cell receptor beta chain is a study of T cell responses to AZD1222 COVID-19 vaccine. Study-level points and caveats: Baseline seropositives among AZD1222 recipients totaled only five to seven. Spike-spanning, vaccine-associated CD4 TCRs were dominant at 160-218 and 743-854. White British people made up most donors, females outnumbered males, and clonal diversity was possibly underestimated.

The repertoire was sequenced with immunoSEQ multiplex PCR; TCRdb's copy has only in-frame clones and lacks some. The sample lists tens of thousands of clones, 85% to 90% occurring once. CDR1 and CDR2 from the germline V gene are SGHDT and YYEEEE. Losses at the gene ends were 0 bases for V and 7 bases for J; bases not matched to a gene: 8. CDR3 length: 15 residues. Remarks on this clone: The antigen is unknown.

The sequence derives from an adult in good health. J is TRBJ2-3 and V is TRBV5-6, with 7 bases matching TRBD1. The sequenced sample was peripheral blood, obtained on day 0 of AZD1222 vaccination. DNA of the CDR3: TGTGCCAGCAGCTTGGGATGGACAGGCGTAAATACGCAGTATTTT. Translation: CASSLGWTGVNTQYF. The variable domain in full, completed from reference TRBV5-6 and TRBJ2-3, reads DAGVTQSPTHLIKTRGQQVTLRCSPKSGHDTVSWYQQALGQGPQFIFQYYEEEERQRGNFPDRFSGHQFPNYSSELNVNALLLGDSALYLCASSLGWTGVNTQYFGPGTRLTVL.